This T cell receptor (beta chain) was sequenced in a study of T cells in Graves' hyperthyroidism and ophthalmopathy. This sample holds PBMCs from roughly 10 ml fresh peripheral blood. TCR beta CDR3 regions were amplified from RNA transcripts. A set of HTBI primers served as the primers for a first-round RT-PCR of the TCR CDR3. TCRdb reprocessed the multiplex PCR reads via MiXCR and lists one record per CDR3 protein. The profile covers nearly 600,000 distinct CDR3 sequences, with about 15% appearing a single time and about 5.8% taken by the ten largest. This clonotype was recorded many times. The TCR sequence derives from a woman in her twenties or thirties with Graves' hyperthyroidism that later progressed to Graves' ophthalmopathy. Sequencing was done on a sample of blood.

Here the CDR3 DNA reads TGTGCCAGCAGCGTAGCTACCTCGGCAGGGGGCGGCTACACCTTC. Residues: CASSVATSAGGGYTF. This sequence joins TRBV9 and TRBJ1-2; 8 positions match TRBD1. CDR1 SGDLS and CDR2 YYNGEE come from the germline V gene. The CDR3 contains 15 residues. Trimming cost V 0 bases and J 8 bases; bases outside gene matches: 9.